Presented here are 20 T cell receptor beta chains from one specimen sequenced in a study of T cell changes during pregnancy in multiple sclerosis. TCRdb's copy holds only in-frame clones and misses some; the assay was immunoSEQ multiplex PCR. The profile shows some 42,000 clones, under 95% of them singletons. The sequencing used CD4+ T cells from peripheral blood mononuclear cells, collected in the third trimester of pregnancy. The source is a female donor with multiple sclerosis, enrolled in a pregnancy study.

This chain uses TRBV5-1 with TRBJ2-3, with 8 bases that match TRBD2. Germline V gene sequence: CDR1 SGHRS, CDR2 YFSETQ. The length of the CDR3 is 15 residues. The junction had 8 bases not matched to a gene; V was cut back by 4 bases and J by 4 bases. CDR3 DNA: TGCGCCAGCAGCCCCCGGGAGGGGGGTCCAGATACGCAGTATTTT. It codes for CASSPREGGPDTQYF.

V usage is TRBV28 and J usage is TRBJ2-3, with 10 bases matching TRBD1. The ends lost 2 bases at V and 5 bases at J; junction bases unmatched: 4. Per the germline V gene, CDR1 is MDHEN and CDR2 is SYDVKM. This CDR3 has 15 amino acids. Here the CDR3 reads CASSLGDRGIDTQYF. CDR3 DNA sequence: TGTGCCAGCAGTTTAGGGGACAGGGGTATAGATACGCAGTATTTT.

The chain couples TRBV5-1 to TRBJ2-1; possibly TRBD2 for D (5 bases). Per the germline V gene, CDR1 is SGHRS and CDR2 is YFSETQ. The CDR3 covers 14 residues. V was trimmed by 0 bases and J by 6 bases, leaving 10 bases between them. The CDR3 spells CASSLGLLGNEQFF. CDR3 bases: TGCGCCAGCAGCTTGGGACTATTAGGCAATGAGCAGTTCTTC.

J is TRBJ2-6 and V is TRBV7-9; 9 positions agree with TRBD1. Losses at the gene ends were 8 bases for V and 0 bases for J; bases not matched to a gene: 5. The CDR3 spans 16 residues. Germline CDR1 and CDR2: SEHNR and FQNEAQ (reference sequence). CDR3 in DNA: TGTGCCAGCCCCGGGACAGGGTTCTCTGGGGCCAACGTCCTGACTTTC. Translating gives CASPGTGFSGANVLTF.

This CDR3 is CSVDARGTGELFF. Here the CDR3 DNA reads TGCAGCGTTGATGCCAGGGGCACCGGGGAGCTGTTTTTT. The V gene is TRBV29-1, the J gene TRBJ2-2; a weak D match, TRBD1 (6 bases). V was pared by 3 bases and J by 4 bases, with 9 bases between. The CDR3 is 13 residues long. CDR1 SQVTM and CDR2 ANQGSEA come from the germline V gene.

The rearrangement joins TRBV28 to TRBJ1-1; TRBD1 is a possible D gene (5 bases). Germline loops: CDR1 MDHEN, CDR2 SYDVKM. Trimming removed 3 bases at V and 3 bases at J, with 17 bases between. The CDR3 runs 16 residues. CDR3 residues: CASSFSRTRQYTEAFF. CDR3 bases: TGTGCCAGCAGTTTCTCCCGGACACGACAGTACACTGAAGCTTTCTTT.

The J gene is TRBJ1-2, the V gene TRBV21-1; the D call in the table, TRBD1, was not verified against the DNA. TRBV21-1 is listed as a pseudogene. The CDR3 runs 14 residues. In DNA form, the CDR3 reads TGTGCCAGCAGCAAAGAAGCAGGGAACTATGGCTACACCTTC. As protein: CASSKEAGNYGYTF.

This clone was seen more than once but under ten times. The chain is built from TRBV5-5 and TRBJ2-7; D remains ambiguous. Germline-derived CDR1 and CDR2 are SGHKS and YYEKEE (reference sequence). Trimming pared 3 bases from V and 0 bases from J, leaving 4 bases between. This CDR3 has 12 amino acids. The CDR3 loop reads CASSSYSYEQYF. CDR3 nucleotide sequence: TGTGCCAGCAGCTCCTACTCCTACGAGCAGTACTTC.

V and J are TRBV5-1 and TRBJ1-1; D gene uncertain. The V gene's germline CDR1 is SGHRS and CDR2 YFSETQ. This CDR3 has 15 residues. V was clipped by 0 bases and J by 0 bases, with 9 bases between them. The CDR3 is CASSLERGVNTEAFF. CDR3 in DNA: TGCGCCAGCAGCTTGGAGAGAGGAGTGAACACTGAAGCTTTCTTT.

This rearrangement joins TRBV5-1 to TRBJ2-7; D is ambiguous. V lost 1 base to trimming and J lost 7 bases, with 18 bases between them. The CDR3 is made up of 15 amino acids. Germline values: CDR1 SGHRS, CDR2 YFSETQ. CDR3 nucleotide sequence: TGCGCCAGCAGCTTGAGTACGGGTTCCCGAACGGAGCAGTACTTC. It translates to CASSLSTGSRTEQYF.

The V and J genes are TRBV2 and TRBJ1-2; the match to TRBD1 covers 7 bases. The length of the CDR3 is 13 residues. After removal of 11 bases from V and 6 bases from J, the junction contained 12 bases not matched to a gene. Germline CDR1 is SNHLY and CDR2 is FYNNEI. The CDR3 nucleotides read TGTGCCGCAAGAGGGGACAGCCGGAATGGCTACACCTTC. Its protein product is CAARGDSRNGYTF.

Only one count was recorded for this clone. The V call is TRBV5-1, the J call TRBJ1-1, with 9 bases aligning to TRBD1. V gave up 4 bases and J gave up 2 bases; unmatched junction bases: 15. The germline CDR1 and CDR2 sequences are SGHRS and YFSETQ. The CDR3 length is 18 residues. CDR3 sequence (DNA): TGCGCCAGCAGCGATAACCCGGGACAGGGACTAAAAAACACTGAAGCTTTCTTT. Translating it yields CASSDNPGQGLKNTEAFF.

The J gene is TRBJ2-7, the V gene TRBV28; D not resolved. Looked up from germline, CDR1 is MDHEN and CDR2 is SYDVKM. Trimming stripped 3 bases from V and 2 bases from J, with 8 bases between. The CDR3 extends over 13 amino acids. The CDR3 sequence is CASSLITAYEQYF. DNA for the CDR3: TGTGCCAGCAGTTTGATCACAGCCTACGAGCAGTACTTC. The variable domain in full, completed from reference TRBV28 and TRBJ2-7, reads DVKVTQSSRYLVKRTGEKVFLECVQDMDHENMFWYRQDPGLGLRLIYFSYDVKMKEKGDIPEGYSVSREKKERFSLILESASTNQTSMYLCASSLITAYEQYFGPGTRLTVT.

This chain connects TRBV29-1 to TRBJ2-5; TRBD2 is a possible D gene (5 bases). The germline V and J ends were trimmed by 6 bases and 2 bases, with 13 bases remaining between them. CDR3 size: 13 residues. Germline V gene lookup returns CDR1 SQVTM and CDR2 ANQGSEA. The CDR3: CSVSWTFQETQYF. In nucleotides, the CDR3 is TGCAGCGTCTCATGGACTTTTCAAGAGACCCAGTACTTC.

V and J are TRBV2 and TRBJ1-3; tentative D call: TRBD1 (6 bases). The CDR3 runs 15 residues. V was shortened by 6 bases and J by 1 base, with 13 bases between the two germline ends. CDR1 is SNHLY and CDR2 is FYNNEI in the germline V gene. The CDR3 nucleotides read TGTGCCAGCAGCGATGACAGGTTATCTGGAAACACCATATATTTT. This sequence encodes CASSDDRLSGNTIYF.

V is TRBV6-4 and J is TRBJ2-1, with 8 bases lining up with TRBD2. CDR3 length: 14 residues. Germline V gives CDR1 MRHNA, CDR2 SNTAGT. V lost 6 bases, J lost 8 bases, and 9 bases stayed unmatched. The CDR3 spells CASSGTSRSHEQFF. The CDR3 nucleotides read TGTGCCAGCAGCGGGACTAGTCGTAGCCATGAGCAGTTCTTC.

This chain links TRBV7-6 with TRBJ2-3, with TRBD2 identical over 12 bases. Germline V gives CDR1 SGHVS, CDR2 FNYEAQ. The CDR3 has 15 amino acids. V gave up 5 bases and J gave up 4 bases; unmatched junction bases: 4. The CDR3 DNA reads TGTGCCAGCAGCCCCCTAGCGGGGGGGCCAGATACGCAGTATTTT. It is translated as CASSPLAGGPDTQYF.

V is TRBV19 and J is TRBJ1-4; D is possibly TRBD1 (6 bases). The CDR3 has 15 residues. The V and J ends lost 0 bases and 4 bases respectively, with 9 bases between them. Germline loops: CDR1 LNHDA, CDR2 SQIVND (reference sequence). The CDR3 is CASSIEDSRNEKLFF. Here the CDR3 DNA reads TGTGCCAGTAGTATAGAGGACAGTCGTAATGAAAAACTGTTTTTT.

This sequence joins TRBV10-3 and TRBJ1-2; the D is unclear. CDR1 is ENHRY, CDR2 SYGVKD, per germline. The CDR3 totals 12 residues. V was clipped by 3 bases and J by 1 base, with 3 bases between them. CDR3 sequence: CAISDGNYGYTF. The CDR3 nucleotides read TGTGCCATCAGTGACGGTAACTATGGCTACACCTTC.

The V call is TRBV4-3, the J call TRBJ2-3; TRBD1 agrees at 11 bases. V was pared by 0 bases and J by 0 bases, with 2 bases of the junction left unmatched. The CDR3 spans 17 residues. The V gene's germline CDR1 is LGHNA and CDR2 YSLEER. CDR3 sequence (DNA): TGCGCCAGCAGCCAAGAAGGACAGGGGGCTAGCACAGATACGCAGTATTTT. Its protein product is CASSQEGQGASTDTQYF.